These 25 T cell receptor beta chains were sequenced from one sample in a study of PD-1 blockade in classical Hodgkin lymphoma (TCRdb year 2020). Library method: the immunoSEQ multiplex PCR assay. TCRdb re-hosts the immuneACCESS table, in-frame sequences only. Its copies lack some clones; in the studies checked, an unresolved V gene accounts for under half of them, and the cause for the rest is not known. The sample records over 60,000 clones, 93% of which are singletons. The top ten clones comprise roughly 2.5% of the sample. This specimen's time point label, interpreted: newly diagnosed, previously untreated cHL patient sample. Sequenced sample: peripheral blood mononuclear cells (PBMCs). These TCRs come from a human donor with classical Hodgkin lymphoma.

The rearrangement joins TRBV19 to TRBJ2-2, with 7 bases lining up with TRBD1. The CDR3 contains 16 residues. The germline gives CDR1 LNHDA, CDR2 SQIVND (reference sequence). The trim removed 2 bases at V and 5 bases at J, leaving 8 bases unmatched. The CDR3 DNA reads TGTGCCAGTAGTATAAAGGGGACAGCTAAGACCGGGGAGCTGTTTTTT. Protein product: CASSIKGTAKTGELFF.

This clone has just one count. This chain uses TRBV2 with TRBJ2-2; 8 bases fit TRBD2. The length of the CDR3 is 15 residues. V lost 7 bases to trimming and J lost 6 bases; unmatched junction nucleotides: 10. CDR1 SNHLY and CDR2 FYNNEI come from the germline V gene. CDR3 loop: CASKRGTSEPGELFF. As DNA, the CDR3 is TGTGCCAGCAAGAGGGGGACTAGTGAACCCGGGGAGCTGTTTTTT.

The rearrangement uses TRBV6-1 and TRBJ1-5; 11 bases map to TRBD1. This CDR3 contains 15 residues. Trimming removed 10 bases from V and 6 bases from J; junction bases left unmatched: 11. The germline V gene encodes CDR1 MNHNS and CDR2 SASEGT. CDR3 protein: CATLGGTGGFQPQHF. CDR3 bases: TGTGCCACTCTAGGCGGGACAGGGGGTTTTCAGCCCCAGCATTTT.

The V gene is TRBV5-4, the J gene TRBJ2-7; 10 bases agree with TRBD2. CDR1 and CDR2 from the germline V gene are SGHNT and YYREEE (reference sequence). Losses at the gene ends were 1 base for V and 0 bases for J; bases not matched to a gene: 10. The CDR3 has 18 amino acids. The CDR3 loop is CASSLSGSSGRGSYEQYF. In DNA, the CDR3 is TGTGCCAGCAGCTTGTCCGGATCTAGCGGGAGAGGCTCCTACGAGCAGTACTTC. Based on the CDR3 plus reference TRBV5-4 and TRBJ2-7, the full variable domain is ETGVTQSPTHLIKTRGQQVTLRCSSQSGHNTVSWYQQALGQGPQFIFQYYREEENGRGNFPPRFSGLQFPNYSSELNVNALELDDSALYLCASSLSGSSGRGSYEQYFGPGTRLTVT.

The V gene is TRBV2, the J gene TRBJ2-2, with TRBD2 matching over 7 bases. The junction had 6 bases not matched to a gene; V was cut back by 7 bases and J by 7 bases. Germline V gene lookup returns CDR1 SNHLY and CDR2 FYNNEI. The CDR3 spans 13 residues. The CDR3 DNA sequence: TGTGCCAGCACCCAGGCGGGGGTCGGGGAGCTGTTTTTT. Residues: CASTQAGVGELFF.

The rearrangement links TRBV18 to TRBJ1-2, with a possible D match to TRBD1 (5 bases). Trimming left V 5 bases short and J 5 bases short, with 12 bases between. Germline-derived CDR1 and CDR2 are KGHSH and LQKENI. The CDR3 has 13 residues. The CDR3 DNA is TGTGCCAGCTCAGTCGACAGCGATTATGGCTACACCTTC. It yields the protein CASSVDSDYGYTF. Full variable domain (outside the CDR3, taken from reference TRBV18 and TRBJ1-2): NAGVMQNPRHLVRRRGQEARLRCSPMKGHSHVYWYRQLPEEGLKFMVYLQKENIIDESGMPKERFSAEFPKEGPSILRIQQVVRGDSAAYFCASSVDSDYGYTFGSGTRLTVV.

The chain couples TRBV10-3 to TRBJ1-2; tentatively, D is TRBD1 (5 bases). Looked up from germline, CDR1 is ENHRY and CDR2 is SYGVKD. V gave up 6 bases and J gave up 8 bases, with 13 bases separating them. The CDR3 spans 12 residues. The CDR3 DNA follows: TGTGCCATCAGCTCCGCGGGGGACGGCTACACCTTC. This translates into CAISSAGDGYTF.

V usage is TRBV2 and J usage is TRBJ2-1; D is ambiguous. Trimming stripped 5 bases from V and 9 bases from J, with 8 bases between. This CDR3 is built from 11 residues. Germline values: CDR1 SNHLY, CDR2 FYNNEI. In DNA, the CDR3 is TGTGCCAGCAGTAGGAAGGGTGAGCAGTTCTTC. Protein: CASSRKGEQFF.

The chain links TRBV12-2 to TRBJ1-1. TRBV12-2 is annotated as a pseudogene. The CDR3 is made up of 16 amino acids. The CDR3 loop is CASRYRGGTGSAEAFF. CDR3 DNA: TGTGCAAGTCGTTACCGGGGGGGGACCGGGAGCGCTGAAGCTTTCTTT.

The chain has TRBV2 and TRBJ1-5, with 8 bases matching TRBD1. Losses at the gene ends were 6 bases for V and 5 bases for J; bases not matched to a gene: 9. This CDR3 comprises 15 residues. Germline values: CDR1 SNHLY, CDR2 FYNNEI. The CDR3 spells CASSRTAGGDQPQHF. In nucleotides, the CDR3 is TGTGCCAGCAGCAGAACGGCAGGGGGCGATCAGCCCCAGCATTTT. Based on the CDR3 plus reference TRBV2 and TRBJ1-5, the full variable domain is EPEVTQTPSHQVTQMGQEVILRCVPISNHLYFYWYRQILGQKVEFLVSFYNNEISEKSEIFDDQFSVERPDGSNFTLKIRSTKLEDSAMYFCASSRTAGGDQPQHFGDGTRLSIL.

The chain joins TRBV11-2 to TRBJ2-5; D gene uncertain. Trimming took 3 bases from V and 3 from J, leaving 14 bases between them. Per the germline V gene, CDR1 is SGHAT and CDR2 is FQNNGV. The CDR3 extends over 15 amino acids. CDR3 region: CASSFGMTLEETQYF. The CDR3 region has the DNA TGTGCCAGCAGCTTTGGAATGACTTTGGAAGAGACCCAGTACTTC.

This chain uses TRBV7-9 with TRBJ1-5; 12 bases agree with TRBD1. The length of the CDR3 is 17 residues. J gave up 3 bases and V 5 bases, and 8 bases lay outside the gene matches. CDR1 is SEHNR and CDR2 is FQNEAQ in the germline V gene (reference sequence). CDR3 in DNA: TGTGCCAGCAGCCCCCGGGGACAGGGGGCGATCAATCAGCCCCAGCATTTT. Protein product: CASSPRGQGAINQPQHF.

The rearrangement uses TRBV6-1 and TRBJ2-3; no definite D call. V shed 3 bases and J shed 1 base, with 8 bases lying between them. Germline V gene sequence: CDR1 MNHNS, CDR2 SASEGT. This CDR3 has 14 amino acids. This CDR3 reads CASSDAGGTDTQYF. CDR3 nucleotides: TGTGCCAGCAGTGACGCCGGTGGCACAGATACGCAGTATTTT.

The chain carries TRBV29-1 and TRBJ2-3; D is ambiguous. Germline values: CDR1 SQVTM, CDR2 ANQGSEA. V lost 2 bases and J lost 1, with 16 bases in between. This CDR3 region has 16 residues. The CDR3 DNA follows: TGCAGCGTTGAAACGCCCCCTTTTGGCGGCACAGATACGCAGTATTTT. Translation: CSVETPPFGGTDTQYF.

The chain uses TRBV5-5 and TRBJ2-2; D might be TRBD2 (6 bases). The CDR3 contains 13 residues. Germline loops: CDR1 SGHKS, CDR2 YYEKEE (reference sequence). V lost 4 bases, J lost 4 bases, and 8 bases lay in between. CDR3 DNA: TGTGCCAGCAGCCCGGGAGTCACCGGGGAGCTGTTTTTT. Translated: CASSPGVTGELFF.

This sequence joins TRBV30 and TRBJ2-7, with a possible D match to TRBD1 (5 bases). The CDR3 extends over 13 amino acids. Per germline, CDR1 GTSNPN and CDR2 SVGIG (reference sequence). V was trimmed by 0 bases and J by 3 bases, leaving 9 bases between them. The CDR3 region has the DNA TGTGCCTGGAGTGTACAGGAGCACTACGAGCAGTACTTC. Its translation: CAWSVQEHYEQYF.

V is TRBV5-1 and J is TRBJ2-3, with D possibly TRBD2 on 5 matching bases. Germline V gives CDR1 SGHRS, CDR2 YFSETQ. The CDR3 runs to 14 residues. V lost 5 bases and J lost 0, with 10 bases in between. In nucleotides, the CDR3 is TGCGCCAGCAGACCGGGGTTTAGCACAGATACGCAGTATTTT. Translated, it gives CASRPGFSTDTQYF. Full variable domain (outside the CDR3, taken from reference TRBV5-1 and TRBJ2-3): KAGVTQTPRYLIKTRGQQVTLSCSPISGHRSVSWYQQTPGQGLQFLFEYFSETQRNKGNFPGRFSGRQFSNSRSEMNVSTLELGDSALYLCASRPGFSTDTQYFGPGTRLTVL.

This chain links TRBV5-1 with TRBJ1-1; D not resolved. V was trimmed by 0 bases and J by 3 bases, leaving 9 bases between them. Germline CDR1 is SGHRS and CDR2 is YFSETQ. The CDR3 extends over 14 amino acids. The CDR3 DNA reads TGCGCCAGCAGCTTGGGGGGTGGCTACACTGAAGCTTTCTTT. It is translated as CASSLGGGYTEAFF. The variable domain in full, completed from reference TRBV5-1 and TRBJ1-1, reads KAGVTQTPRYLIKTRGQQVTLSCSPISGHRSVSWYQQTPGQGLQFLFEYFSETQRNKGNFPGRFSGRQFSNSRSEMNVSTLELGDSALYLCASSLGGGYTEAFFGQGTRLTVV.

This clone was picked up one time. V and J are TRBV30 and TRBJ2-3; D might be TRBD1 (6 bases). The V gene's germline CDR1 is GTSNPN and CDR2 SVGIG (reference sequence). Trimming left V 5 bases short and J 3 bases short, with 12 bases between. The CDR3 sequence is 13 residues long. CDR3 residues: CAWEWGRTDTQYF. CDR3 DNA sequence: TGTGCCTGGGAGTGGGGGCGGACAGATACGCAGTATTTT.

This chain uses TRBV15 with TRBJ2-2, with D unresolved. The V end lost 3 bases, the J end lost 2 bases, and 10 bases lay between the germline ends. CDR3 length: 15 amino acids. Germline-derived CDR1 and CDR2 are LNHNV and YYDKDF (reference sequence). DNA for the CDR3: TGTGCCACCAGCAGCCCCCAGGCAAACACCGGGGAGCTGTTTTTT. Translated, it gives CATSSPQANTGELFF.

The chain employs TRBV28 and TRBJ1-1; D is ambiguous. From germline, CDR1 is MDHEN and CDR2 SYDVKM. The CDR3 is made up of 15 amino acids. Trimming took 6 bases from V and 0 from J, leaving 14 bases between them. The CDR3 coding sequence is TGTGCCAGCAGCCTTCCGATATCGATGAACACTGAAGCTTTCTTT. Its protein product is CASSLPISMNTEAFF.

The V call is TRBV29-1, the J call TRBJ2-7, with 7 positions matching TRBD2. Germline-derived CDR1 and CDR2 are SQVTM and ANQGSEA. The junction had 6 bases not matched to a gene; V was cut back by 7 bases and J by 3 bases. This CDR3 is built from 12 residues. CDR3 bases: TGCAGCGCCAGGGACTATCGCTACGAGCAGTACTTC. It encodes CSARDYRYEQYF.

This clone was seen more than once but under ten times. The V call is TRBV7-7, the J call TRBJ2-7; D uncertain. Trimming cost V 2 bases and J 5 bases, with 13 bases left between them. Germline values: CDR1 SSHAT, CDR2 FNYEAQ (reference sequence). This CDR3 spans 14 amino acids. CDR3 protein: CASSLSPGGDEQYF. CDR3 DNA: TGTGCCAGCAGCTTAAGCCCGGGTGGGGACGAGCAGTACTTC.

J is TRBJ1-1 and V is TRBV18; D is unclear. The length of the CDR3 is 11 residues. CDR1 and CDR2 from the germline V gene are KGHSH and LQKENI. The V gene lost 5 bases and the J gene lost 0 bases, with 1 base spanning the gap. CDR3 sequence (DNA): TGTGCCAGCTCAGTGAACACTGAAGCTTTCTTT. This translates into CASSVNTEAFF.

The chain has TRBV6-4 and TRBJ1-6; perhaps TRBD1 as D (5 bases). The V gene's germline CDR1 is MRHNA and CDR2 SNTAGT. The germline V and J ends were trimmed by 4 bases and 7 bases, with 11 bases remaining between them. The CDR3 extends over 14 amino acids. Written as DNA, the CDR3 is TGTGCCAGCAGTGGGGTGGCAGGGAATTCACCCCTCCACTTT. Protein: CASSGVAGNSPLHF.